The source of this T cell receptor beta chain is a study of blood T cell repertoires in COVID-19. Sequencing was performed with immunoSEQ multiplex PCR; in TCRdb, only in-frame clones are kept and a portion is missing. The data show 40,000 or so clones, approximately 85% seen once. The germline CDR1 and CDR2 sequences are LNHDA and SQIVND (reference sequence). The V segment lost 4 bases and the J segment 6 bases; nucleotides outside the gene matches: 7. The CDR3 runs to 15 residues. The chain combines TRBV19 with TRBJ2-7; 12 bases are shared with TRBD2. The receptor comes from a man in his fifties or sixties with acute or convalescent COVID-19. The sequenced sample consisted of peripheral blood. The CDR3 bases are TGTGCCAGTAGTAACCCACTAGCGGGGGGTTCCGAGCAGTACTTC. Translating gives CASSNPLAGGSEQYF.